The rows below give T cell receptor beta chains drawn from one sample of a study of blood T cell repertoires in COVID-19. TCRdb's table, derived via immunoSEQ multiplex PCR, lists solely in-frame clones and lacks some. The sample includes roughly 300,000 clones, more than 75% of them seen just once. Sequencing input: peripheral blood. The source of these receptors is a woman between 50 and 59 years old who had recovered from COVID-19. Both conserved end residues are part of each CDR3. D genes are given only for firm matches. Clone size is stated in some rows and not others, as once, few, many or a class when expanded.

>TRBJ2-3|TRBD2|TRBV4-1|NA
TGCGCCAGCAGCCAAGGTGGGAGGGGAAGCACAGATACGCAGTATTTT
CASSQGGRGSTDTQYF
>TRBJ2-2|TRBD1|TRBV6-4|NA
TGTGCCAGCAGTGACTCGTCGGGACAGGGAACGTCCGGGGAGCTGTTTTTT
CASSDSSGQGTSGELFF
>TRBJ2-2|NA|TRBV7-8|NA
TGTGCCAGCAGCTTAGTGTTGGGGGGGCTCGGGGAGCTGTTTTTT
CASSLVLGGLGELFF
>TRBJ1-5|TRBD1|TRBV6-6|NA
TGTGCCAGCAGGCACAGGGGGAATAGCAATCAGCCCCAGCATTTT
CASRHRGNSNQPQHF
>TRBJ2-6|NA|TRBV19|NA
TGTGCCACAGGCAGGCCAAGCTCTGGGGCCAACGTCCTGACTTTC
CATGRPSSGANVLTF
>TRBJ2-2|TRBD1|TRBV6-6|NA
TGTGCCAGCAAAGACAGGGTGTGGACCGGGGAGCTGTTTTTT
CASKDRVWTGELFF
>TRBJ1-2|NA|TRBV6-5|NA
TGTGCCAGCAGTTCCCTTTATGGCTACACCTTC
CASSSLYGYTF
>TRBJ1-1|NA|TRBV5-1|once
TGCGCCAGCAGCTTGGCGGCCAGACTTCCGGAAGCTTTCTTT
CASSLAARLPEAFF
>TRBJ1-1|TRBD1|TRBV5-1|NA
TGCGCCAGCAGCTTGGCCGTTGAGGGGGCGGGTGAAGCTTTCTTT
CASSLAVEGAGEAFF
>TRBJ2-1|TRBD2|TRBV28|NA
TGTGCCAGCAGAAGCGGGGGGGCTTACAATGAGCAGTTCTTC
CASRSGGAYNEQFF
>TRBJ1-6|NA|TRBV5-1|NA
TGCGCCAGCAGCTTGGAAACGGGGTTCTCACCCCTCCACTTT
CASSLETGFSPLHF
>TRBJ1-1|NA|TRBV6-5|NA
TGTGCCAGCAGTTTAGCAGGGAAAGAAGCTTTCTTT
CASSLAGKEAFF
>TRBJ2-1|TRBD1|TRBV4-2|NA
TGTGCCAGCAGCCAGGGACAGGGGAAATACAATGAGCAGTTCTTC
CASSQGQGKYNEQFF
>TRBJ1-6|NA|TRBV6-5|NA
TGTGCCAGCAGCCGGGAGGGTAGTTCACCCCTCCACTTT
CASSREGSSPLHF
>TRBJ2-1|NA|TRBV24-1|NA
TGTGCCACCAGTGATAGAGGATACGGGGGTGAGCTTGGGAATGAGCAGTTCTTC
CATSDRGYGGELGNEQFF
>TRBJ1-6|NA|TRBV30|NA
TGTGCCTGGGAGGACAGCATGAATTCACCCCTCCACTTT
CAWEDSMNSPLHF
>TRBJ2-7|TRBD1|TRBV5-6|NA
TGTGCCAGCAGCCCACAGGACAGGGTCGCCTACGAGCAGTACTTC
CASSPQDRVAYEQYF
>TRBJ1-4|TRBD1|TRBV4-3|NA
TGCGCCAGCAGCCCACGAGACAGGGCCGCTAATGAAAAACTGTTTTTT
CASSPRDRAANEKLFF
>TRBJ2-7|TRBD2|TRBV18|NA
TGTGCCAGCTCACCTGGGACTAGCGGCTACGAGCAGTACTTC
CASSPGTSGYEQYF
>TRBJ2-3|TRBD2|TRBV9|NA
TGTGCCAGCAGCGTACTAGCGGGAGTAGGTACAGATACGCAGTATTTT
CASSVLAGVGTDTQYF
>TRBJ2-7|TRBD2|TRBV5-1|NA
TGCGCCAGCAGCTGGACTAGCTCCGTCTACGAGCAGTACTTC
CASSWTSSVYEQYF
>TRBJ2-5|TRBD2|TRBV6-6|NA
TGTGCCAGCCTAGAGACTAGCGGGAGAGAGACCCAGTACTTC
CASLETSGRETQYF
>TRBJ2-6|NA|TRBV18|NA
TGTGCCAGCTCACAGCTACTTTCCTCTGGGGCCAACGTCCTGACTTTC
CASSQLLSSGANVLTF
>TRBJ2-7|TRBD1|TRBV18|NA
TGTGCCAGCTCACTGGATGGACAGGGGGTTAACGAGCAGTACTTC
CASSLDGQGVNEQYF
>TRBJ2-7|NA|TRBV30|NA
TGTGCCTGGAGTCCAGGTCCGGGGGAGCAGTACTTC
CAWSPGPGEQYF
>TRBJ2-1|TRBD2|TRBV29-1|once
TGCAGCGTCCTGGGACTAGCGGTCGGGAATGAGCAGTTCTTC
CSVLGLAVGNEQFF
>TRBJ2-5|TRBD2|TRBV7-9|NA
TGTGCCAGCAGCTTAGGACTAGCGGTACTCCAAGAGACCCAGTACTTC
CASSLGLAVLQETQYF
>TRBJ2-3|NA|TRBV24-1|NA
TGTGCCACCAGCGCCGGGGGGCGAGTAGAAGATACGCAGTATTTT
CATSAGGRVEDTQYF
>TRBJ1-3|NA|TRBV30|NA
TGTGCCTGGGACTTTTCTGGAAACACCATATATTTT
CAWDFSGNTIYF
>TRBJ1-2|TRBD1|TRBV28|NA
TGTGCCAGCAGTTCACACCCGGGACAGGGATCCTATGGCTACACCTTC
CASSSHPGQGSYGYTF
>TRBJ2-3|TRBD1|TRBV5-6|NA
TGTGCCAGCAGCCCCTGGGACAGACACACAGATACGCAGTATTTT
CASSPWDRHTDTQYF
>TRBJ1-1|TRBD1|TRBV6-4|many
TGTGCCAGCAGGGTGACAGGGTCCACTGAAGCTTTCTTT
CASRVTGSTEAFF
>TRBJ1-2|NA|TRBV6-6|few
TGTGCCAGCAGTTCGCTGACAGGAACTGTTGGCTACACCTTC
CASSSLTGTVGYTF
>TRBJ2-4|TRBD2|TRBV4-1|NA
TGCGCCAGCAGCCAAGAGCCCTTGGTAGCGGGAGTAGGGGCCAAAAACATTCAGTACTTC
CASSQEPLVAGVGAKNIQYF
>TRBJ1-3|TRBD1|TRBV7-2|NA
TGTGCCAGCAGCTTAGAGGGACAGGGCGGAAACACCATATATTTT
CASSLEGQGGNTIYF
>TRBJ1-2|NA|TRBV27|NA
TGTGCCAGCAGTACCTGGACACACTATGGCTACACCTTC
CASSTWTHYGYTF
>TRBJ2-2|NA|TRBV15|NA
TGTGCCACCAGCAGGCCGGGGATGAACACCGGGGAGCTGTTTTTT
CATSRPGMNTGELFF
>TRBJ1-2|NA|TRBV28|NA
TGTGCCAGCAGTCCGTCAGGACAGTCTCACTATGGCTACACCTTC
CASSPSGQSHYGYTF
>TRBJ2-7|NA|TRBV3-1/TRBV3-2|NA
TGTGCCAGCAGCCAGGGCGGAGGAAGCTACGAGCAGTACTTC
CASSQGGGSYEQYF
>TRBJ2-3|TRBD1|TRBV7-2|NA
TGTGCCAGCAGCCGGGGACAGGGCTTCACAGATACGCAGTATTTT
CASSRGQGFTDTQYF
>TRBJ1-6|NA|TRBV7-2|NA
TGTGCCAGCAGCTTAGTGGGTGGGAGCTCCTATAATTCACCCCTCCACTTT
CASSLVGGSSYNSPLHF
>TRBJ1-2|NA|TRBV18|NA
TGTGCCAGCTCACCGCGGAGGCAGCTTACCTTCTATGGCTACACCTTC
CASSPRRQLTFYGYTF
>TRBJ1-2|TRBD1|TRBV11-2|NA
TGTGCCAGCAGCTTAGTCGACAGGGATGGCTACACCTTC
CASSLVDRDGYTF
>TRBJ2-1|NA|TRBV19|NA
TGTGCCAGTAGTACTGGGACACCCTCCTACAATGAGCAGTTCTTC
CASSTGTPSYNEQFF
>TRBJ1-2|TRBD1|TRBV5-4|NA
TGTGCCAGCGCTTTGGGGACAGGGACATATTTGGGCTACACCTTC
CASALGTGTYLGYTF
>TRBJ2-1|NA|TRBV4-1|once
TGCGCCAGCAGCCAGTTCCAGGACAGTAGCTCCTACAATGAGCAGTTCTTC
CASSQFQDSSSYNEQFF
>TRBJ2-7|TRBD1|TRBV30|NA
TGTGCCTGGAGTCCTGACAGGGGGTCCTACGAGCAGTACTTC
CAWSPDRGSYEQYF
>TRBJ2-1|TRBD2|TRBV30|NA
TGTGCCTGGAGACCGCGTCTAGCGGGGGGAGGAGAGCAGTTCTTC
CAWRPRLAGGGEQFF
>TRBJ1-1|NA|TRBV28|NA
TGTGCCAGCAGTTTATTATGGTCCGGGTCGGCTGAAGCTTTCTTT
CASSLLWSGSAEAFF
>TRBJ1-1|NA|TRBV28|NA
TGTGCCAGCAGTGGCGGGGCCCAACCCACCACTGAAGCTTTCTTT
CASSGGAQPTTEAFF
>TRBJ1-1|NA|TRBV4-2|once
TGTGCCAGCAGCCAGTCCCAAGGGGCTGGTAAAACTGAAGCTTTCTTT
CASSQSQGAGKTEAFF
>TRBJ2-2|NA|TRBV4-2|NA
TGTGCCAGCAGCCGAGCCGGGACAACCACCGGGGAGCTGTTTTTT
CASSRAGTTTGELFF
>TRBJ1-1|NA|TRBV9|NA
TGTGCCAGCAGCATAGGCCCAGACACTGAAGCTTTCTTT
CASSIGPDTEAFF
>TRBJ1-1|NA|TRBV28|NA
TGTGCCAGTATGAGATCTGAAGCTTTCTTT
CASMRSEAFF